Presented here are 17 T cell receptor beta chains from one specimen sequenced in a study of T cell clones after liver transplantation (dated by TCRdb to the late 2010s). Libraries were prepared through the immunoSEQ multiplex PCR assay. TCRdb took this table from immuneACCESS and kept in-frame rearrangements with V and J called. Such tables lack part of the clones; where checked against another copy, unresolved V genes explain under half of the gap, and the rest is unexplained. Here the sample has roughly 67,000 clones; about 91% occur a single time. The leading ten clones occupy over 0.75% of the sample. The starting material was CD4+ T cells from blood, obtained approximately 26 months after liver transplant. These receptors all stem from a human patient who received a liver transplant. After a transplant, not all T cells may be the patient's own; some may come from the graft donor.

This rearrangement joins TRBV5-4 to TRBJ1-2, with 11 bases aligning to TRBD1. The CDR3 runs 14 residues. Germline CDR1 reads SGHNT; CDR2 reads YYREEE (reference sequence). With V trimmed by 4 bases and J by 7 bases, 6 bases remained unmatched. DNA for the CDR3: TGTGCCAGCAGCACGGGACAGGGGGTTGGTGGCTACACCTTC. Its protein product is CASSTGQGVGGYTF.

The chain is built from TRBV28 and TRBJ2-4, with 7 nucleotides matching TRBD2. V dropped 5 bases and J dropped 0; count of bases not matched to a gene: 10. Germline values: CDR1 MDHEN, CDR2 SYDVKM. This CDR3 has 17 residues. The CDR3 protein is CASSPPFGEGAKNIQYF. The CDR3 nucleotides are TGTGCCAGCAGTCCCCCCTTTGGGGAGGGAGCCAAAAACATTCAGTACTTC.

V is TRBV7-9 and J is TRBJ1-2, with D hard to call. This CDR3 region has 15 residues. Germline V gives CDR1 SEHNR, CDR2 FQNEAQ (reference sequence). The germline V and J ends were trimmed by 1 base and 2 bases, with 11 bases remaining between them. The CDR3 sequence: CASSLGVVKNYGYTF. CDR3 nucleotide sequence: TGTGCCAGCAGCTTAGGGGTAGTTAAGAACTATGGCTACACCTTC.

The chain carries TRBV30 and TRBJ2-1; D is unclear. This CDR3 is 13 amino acids long. V was shortened by 2 bases and J by 1 base, with 6 bases between the two germline ends. The germline gives CDR1 GTSNPN, CDR2 SVGIG (reference sequence). CDR3 sequence (DNA): TGTGCCTGGAGTTTTGATTCCTACAATGAGCAGTTCTTC. It encodes CAWSFDSYNEQFF. Full variable domain (outside the CDR3, taken from reference TRBV30 and TRBJ2-1): SQTIHQWPATLVQPVGSPLSLECTVEGTSNPNLYWYRQAAGRGLQLLFYSVGIGQISSEVPQNLSASRPQDRQFILSSKKLLLSDSGFYLCAWSFDSYNEQFFGPGTRLTVL.

This clone was counted once. The CDR3 reads CASSPDLGTEAFF. The CDR3 nucleotides are TGTGCCAGCAGTCCAGATCTTGGCACTGAAGCTTTCTTT. This chain links TRBV6-6 with TRBJ1-1; D unresolved. Germline lookup yields CDR1 MNHNY and CDR2 SVGAGI (reference sequence). Trimming cost V 5 bases and J 4 bases, with 11 bases left between them. The CDR3 length is 13 residues.

This chain uses TRBV9 with TRBJ2-5; unclear D gene. V was cut by 0 bases and J by 5 bases, with 5 bases left in between. Per germline, CDR1 SGDLS and CDR2 YYNGEE. The CDR3 is 12 amino acids. The CDR3 loop is CASSVAGETQYF. Here the CDR3 DNA reads TGTGCCAGCAGCGTAGCCGGGGAGACCCAGTACTTC.

This chain's CDR3 is CASRTSGSTDTQYF. The CDR3 region has the DNA TGTGCCAGTAGGACTAGCGGTAGCACAGATACGCAGTATTTT. The rearrangement uses TRBV19 and TRBJ2-3; 9 bases line up with TRBD2. V shed 6 bases, J shed 0 bases, and the junction held 1 base outside the gene matches. The CDR3 has 14 residues. From germline, CDR1 is LNHDA and CDR2 SQIVND (reference sequence).

The chain links TRBV7-9 to TRBJ2-3, with no clear D. This CDR3 contains 14 residues. Germline CDR1 is SEHNR and CDR2 is FQNEAQ (reference sequence). The germline V and J ends were trimmed by 3 bases and 0 bases, with 7 bases remaining between them. CDR3 bases: TGTGCCAGCAGCTTCAAAACTAGCACAGATACGCAGTATTTT. This sequence encodes CASSFKTSTDTQYF. Variable domain in full (rest from reference TRBV7-9 and TRBJ2-3): DTGVSQNPRHKITKRGQNVTFRCDPISEHNRLYWYRQTLGQGPEFLTYFQNEAQLEKSRLLSDRFSAERPKGSFSTLEIQRTEQGDSAMYLCASSFKTSTDTQYFGPGTRLTVL.

This sequence joins TRBV2 and TRBJ2-3; 16 bases are shared with TRBD2. The germline V gene encodes CDR1 SNHLY and CDR2 FYNNEI. Trimming cost V 5 bases and J 4 bases; bases outside gene matches: 15. The CDR3 has 20 residues. CDR3 region: CASSTGLAGGLPPSADTQYF. The CDR3 bases are TGTGCCAGCAGTACGGGACTAGCGGGAGGGCTCCCGCCTAGCGCAGATACGCAGTATTTT.

This chain's CDR3 is CASSFSKSTDTQYF. CDR3 nucleotides: TGCGCCAGCAGCTTCTCCAAGAGCACAGATACGCAGTATTTT. The chain recombines TRBV5-1 with TRBJ2-3; D is unresolved. Trimming removed 2 bases at V and 0 bases at J, with 7 bases between. The CDR3 extends over 14 amino acids. The germline V gene encodes CDR1 SGHRS and CDR2 YFSETQ.

CDR3 sequence (DNA): TGTGCCAGCAGCTTCCCCAAATCTTTCAGGGATACGCAGTATTTT. This encodes CASSFPKSFRDTQYF. This chain links TRBV13 with TRBJ2-3; D call uncertain. The germline V gene encodes CDR1 PRHDT and CDR2 FYEKMQ (reference sequence). V shed 3 bases and J shed 6 bases, with 16 bases lying between them. The CDR3 spans 15 residues.

This clone was recorded once. The V call is TRBV2, the J call TRBJ2-3; 7 bases map to TRBD2. Unmatched junction bases numbered 5, after V lost 0 bases and J lost 5 bases. Germline-derived CDR1 and CDR2 are SNHLY and FYNNEI. The CDR3 consists of 15 residues. CDR3 nucleotides: TGTGCCAGCAGTGAAGCGTCTAGCGGTCGAGATACGCAGTATTTT. Amino acids: CASSEASSGRDTQYF.

In DNA, the CDR3 is TGTGCCAGCAGCTTTTGGGCGGGAGTGAGAGATGAGCAGTTCTTC. Its protein is CASSFWAGVRDEQFF. This chain links TRBV5-8 with TRBJ2-1; 7 bases match TRBD2. Germline values: CDR1 SGHTS, CDR2 YDEGEE. This CDR3 spans 15 amino acids. Germline trimming cut 2 bases from V and 8 bases from J; bases unmatched to any gene: 10.

The chain recombines TRBV20-1 with TRBJ2-7; D remains unclear. With 1 base removed from V and 13 bases from J, the gap between germline ends came to 8 bases. This CDR3 comprises 9 residues. In germline, CDR1 is DFQATT, CDR2 SNEGSKA (reference sequence). The CDR3: CSARVKGYF. The CDR3 region has the DNA TGCAGTGCTAGAGTTAAGGGTTACTTC.

Points on this clone: Other DNA sequences of this sample code for an identical CDR3. The chain combines TRBV5-1 with TRBJ2-5; TRBD1 agrees at 9 bases. Germline V lookup: CDR1 SGHRS, CDR2 YFSETQ. The CDR3 is made up of 16 amino acids. The V segment lost 0 bases and the J segment 1 base; nucleotides outside the gene matches: 4. The CDR3 sequence is CASSLGGTGSQETQYF. As DNA, the CDR3 is TGCGCCAGCAGCTTGGGTGGGACAGGGTCCCAAGAGACCCAGTACTTC. Full variable domain (missing parts from reference TRBV5-1 and TRBJ2-5): KAGVTQTPRYLIKTRGQQVTLSCSPISGHRSVSWYQQTPGQGLQFLFEYFSETQRNKGNFPGRFSGRQFSNSRSEMNVSTLELGDSALYLCASSLGGTGSQETQYFGPGTRLLVL.

The rearrangement links TRBV27 to TRBJ2-5, with 7 bases fitting TRBD2. This CDR3 comprises 14 residues. J lost 5 bases, V lost 5 bases, and 8 bases had no gene match. From germline, CDR1 is MNHEY and CDR2 SMNVEV (reference sequence). DNA for the CDR3: TGTGCCAGCAGTCCGACTAGCCGGAGGGAGACCCAGTACTTC. Residues: CASSPTSRRETQYF.

V gene TRBV28 combines with J gene TRBJ2-7, with 7 bases that match TRBD1. CDR1 and CDR2 (germline): MDHEN, SYDVKM. The trim removed 2 bases at V and 0 bases at J, leaving 1 base unmatched. CDR3 size: 14 residues. The CDR3 DNA reads TGTGCCAGCAGTTTAACAGGGGTCTCCTACGAGCAGTACTTC. Translation: CASSLTGVSYEQYF.